This T cell receptor (beta chain) was sequenced for a study of blood T cell repertoires in COVID-19. Study details: Samples came from the United States, Italy and Spain, spanning acute and convalescent COVID-19.

Trimming at V came to 6 bases and at J to 7 bases, leaving 8 bases not matched to a gene. The CDR3 consists of 13 residues. CDR1 is MNHEY, CDR2 SVGAGI, per germline. Study processing details: Amplification of reference gene primers provided the estimated nucleated cell counts. Generated by immunoSEQ multiplex PCR, the TCRdb table keeps only in-frame clones and is missing some. V, J and clone size derive from that table, while D and trimming were established from the DNA sequence. The profile shows about 200,000 clones, approximately 84% of them singletons. This rearrangement joins TRBV6-5 to TRBJ2-7; 8 nucleotides match TRBD1. Material for sequencing was peripheral blood. The receptor was isolated from a human donor with acute or convalescent COVID-19. The donor label of this sample is uncertain. The CDR3 coding sequence is TGTGCCAGCAGGACCTCAGGGGGCGGGGAGCAGTACTTC. This encodes CASRTSGGGEQYF.